This T cell receptor beta chain was sequenced during a study of cytomegalovirus exposure and HLA in healthy donors. Study results and limitations: DRB1 showed the most TCR associations and HLA-C the fewest in a later analysis, as rates varied by HLA locus.

Comments on this clone: The antigen is undetermined.

From germline, CDR1 is LGHNT and CDR2 FRNRAP. The CDR3 consists of 17 residues. With V trimmed by 2 bases and J by 3 bases, 8 bases remained unmatched. Amplification used 60 Vbeta primers and 13 Jbeta primers. Sequenced by immunoSEQ multiplex PCR; TCRdb stores in-frame clones only, minus some. The data hold about 150,000 clones, with 72% observed a single time. V and J are TRBV12-5 and TRBJ2-2, with 8 nucleotides matching TRBD1. The source is a man aged 50 to 59 in good health and CMV-seropositive. Material: PBMCs. CDR3 DNA sequence: TGTGCTAGTGGTTTGACGTGGACAGGGACGGACACCGGGGAGCTGTTTTTT. This encodes CASGLTWTGTDTGELFF. The full variable domain, rest sourced from reference TRBV12-5 and TRBJ2-2, is DARVTQTPRHKVTEMGQEVTMRCQPILGHNTVFWYRQTMMQGLELLAYFRNRAPLDDSGMPKDRFSAEMPDATLATLKIQPSEPRDSAVYFCASGLTWTGTDTGELFFGEGSRLTVL.